This TCR beta chain was sequenced in a study of cytomegalovirus exposure and HLA in healthy donors. Study findings and constraints: Under in vitro conditions, a few CMV-associated chains were confirmed as specific for CMV antigens.

Concerning this clone: What it recognizes is unknown.

This table comes from immunoSEQ multiplex PCR, and its TCRdb copy is limited to in-frame clones, with some not included. The sample has 250,000 or so clones, almost 90% seen once. V dropped 4 bases and J dropped 0 bases, with 4 bases sitting between them. This CDR3 spans 13 amino acids. Germline assignment: CDR1 SEHNR and CDR2 FQNEAQ (reference sequence). Among the 100 to 150 subjects of the validation cohort, separate from the roughly 650-subject first cohort, were the donors. The sample consisted of PBMCs. This TCR came from a woman aged 18-35 years in good health and CMV-seronegative. The chain combines TRBV7-9 with TRBJ1-5, with D uncertain. The CDR3 loop reads CASSSVSNQPQHF. The CDR3 bases are TGTGCCAGCAGCTCAGTTAGCAATCAGCCCCAGCATTTT.